This T cell receptor (beta chain) came from a study of immune characterization of retroperitoneal liposarcoma. In TCRdb, the PCR reads were re-called with MiXCR into one record per CDR3 protein. The sample lists fewer than 7,500 distinct CDR3 sequences, around 30% occurring once. Trimming took off 5 bases at V and 4 bases at J, with 15 bases between the two ends. There are 15 residues in the CDR3. Sequenced material: blood. The receptor's source is a male donor with retroperitoneal liposarcoma. The genes are TRBV12-3 or TRBV12-4 and TRBJ1-5; no clear D gene. The CDR3 DNA is TGTGCCAGCAGTCCTGATCAGGTCGGGAATCAGCCCCAGCATTTT. Amino acids: CASSPDQVGNQPQHF.